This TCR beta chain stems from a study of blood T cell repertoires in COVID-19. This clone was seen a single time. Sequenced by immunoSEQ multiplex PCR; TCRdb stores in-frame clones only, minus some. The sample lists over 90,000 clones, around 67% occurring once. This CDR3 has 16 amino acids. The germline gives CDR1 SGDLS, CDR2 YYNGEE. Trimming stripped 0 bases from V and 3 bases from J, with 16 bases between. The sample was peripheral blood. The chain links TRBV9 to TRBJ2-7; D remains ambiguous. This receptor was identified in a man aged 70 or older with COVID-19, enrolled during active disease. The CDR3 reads CASSVGAPQNIYEQYF. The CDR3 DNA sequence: TGTGCCAGCAGCGTAGGGGCGCCCCAGAACATCTACGAGCAGTACTTC.